A single count supports the clone carrying this T cell receptor (beta chain). Its target is unknown. Healthy bone marrow donors made up the cohort. This specimen belongs to a study of cytomegalovirus exposure and HLA in healthy donors. For the study at large: Sequencing of roughly 180 million T cells in an earlier analysis found under 120 million unique TCR beta sequences. General study results and limits: Among TCR sequences, most were rare, though some public TCRs appeared in many donors. According to a later analysis, donors in an Asian-associated ancestry cluster reportedly had fewer N-insertions than the roughly 640-donor mean.

With 60 Vbeta and 13 Jbeta primers, the PCR was carried out. The method was immunoSEQ multiplex PCR; TCRdb's version includes in-frame clones alone and lacks a portion of them. Of 150,000 to 200,000 clones in the sample, roughly 84% were seen once. The CDR3 is 18 amino acids. Trimming at V came to 5 bases and at J to 0 bases, leaving 11 bases not matched to a gene. CDR1 is SEHNR and CDR2 is FQNEAQ in the germline V gene (reference sequence). Material: PBMCs. This chain uses TRBV7-9 with TRBJ2-2; 8 positions match TRBD2. This clonotype originated in a woman younger than 35 in good health and CMV-seronegative. CDR3 protein: CASSMSGGQPSNTGELFF. The CDR3 region has the DNA TGTGCCAGCAGCATGAGCGGGGGCCAACCCTCGAACACCGGGGAGCTGTTTTTT. Looking up the rest from reference TRBV7-9 and TRBJ2-2 gives the full variable domain: DTGVSQNPRHKITKRGQNVTFRCDPISEHNRLYWYRQTLGQGPEFLTYFQNEAQLEKSRLLSDRFSAERPKGSFSTLEIQRTEQGDSAMYLCASSMSGGQPSNTGELFFGEGSRLTVL.